Sequencing of this TCR beta chain was carried out in a study of T cell repertoires in cytomegalovirus infection. Study details: Public TCR beta signatures indicated both CMV infection and matching HLA type.

The CDR3 loop spans 15 amino acids. Looked up from germline, CDR1 is MNHEY and CDR2 is SVGEGT. The V and J ends lost 8 bases and 4 bases respectively, with 17 bases between them. A single record per CDR3 protein comes from TCRdb applying MiXCR to the reads. Altogether roughly 230,000 distinct CDR3 sequences are present, approximately 6.7% being singletons, with the ten largest covering around 6.5%. This clonotype was detected ten times or more. The antigen remains undetermined. Study-level results: Frequencies of public TCR beta families were cumulated, and this identified carriers of CMV plus the relevant HLA. HLA-C-restricted CMV clonotypes gave the most frequent clonotype in two of eight donors.

The sample was PBMCs. The sequence was obtained from a human donor in good health (CMV status not recorded). Some clones in this sample may be carry-over from other donors' samples. The genes are TRBV6-2 or TRBV6-3 and TRBJ2-2; D may be TRBD1 (6 bases). CDR3 bases: TGTGCCAGCTACTCTGGGGACAAAGTCACCGGGGAGCTGTTTTTT. This encodes CASYSGDKVTGELFF.